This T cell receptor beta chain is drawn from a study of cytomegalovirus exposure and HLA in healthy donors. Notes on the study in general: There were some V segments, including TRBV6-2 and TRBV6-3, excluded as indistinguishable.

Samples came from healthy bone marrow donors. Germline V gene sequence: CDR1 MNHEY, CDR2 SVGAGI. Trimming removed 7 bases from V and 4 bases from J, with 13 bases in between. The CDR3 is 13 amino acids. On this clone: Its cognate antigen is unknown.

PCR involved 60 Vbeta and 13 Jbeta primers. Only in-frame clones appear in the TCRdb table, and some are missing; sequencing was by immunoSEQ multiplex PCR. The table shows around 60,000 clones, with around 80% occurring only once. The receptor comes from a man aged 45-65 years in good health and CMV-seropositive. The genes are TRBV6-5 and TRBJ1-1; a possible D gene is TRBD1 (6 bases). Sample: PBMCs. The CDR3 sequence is CASTHQGTTEAFF. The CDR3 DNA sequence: TGTGCCAGCACCCACCAGGGGACCACTGAAGCTTTCTTT.